These 28 T cell receptor beta chains were all obtained from the same sample, sequenced in a study of OX40 agonist ivuxolimab in advanced cancers. Clones were read by immunoSEQ multiplex PCR, and TCRdb kept only the in-frame ones, dropping some. Of some 85,000 clones in the sample, more than 75% were seen once. The sequenced sample was CD4+ or CD8+ T cells sorted from blood, obtained in a trial of the OX40 agonist ivuxolimab. The receptors come from an adult with an advanced solid tumor such as melanoma, head and neck, liver or kidney cancer.

The V call is TRBV19, the J call TRBJ2-1; 10 nucleotides align to TRBD2. This CDR3 is built from 16 residues. After removal of 5 bases from V and 4 bases from J, the junction contained 8 bases not matched to a gene. From germline, CDR1 is LNHDA and CDR2 SQIVND (reference sequence). The CDR3 region has the DNA TGTGCCAGTAGTGTCAGAGCGGGAGGGAGATACAATGAGCAGTTCTTC. This codes for CASSVRAGGRYNEQFF.

This sequence joins TRBV18 and TRBJ2-4; D is perhaps TRBD2 (6 bases). V was clipped by 1 base and J by 0 bases, with 10 bases between them. Germline V gene sequence: CDR1 KGHSH, CDR2 LQKENI. The CDR3 is 16 residues long. CDR3: CASSPRTNLAKNIQYF. CDR3 nucleotide sequence: TGTGCCAGCTCACCACGGACTAACCTAGCCAAAAACATTCAGTACTTC. The entire variable domain, with the rest obtained from reference TRBV18 and TRBJ2-4, is as follows: NAGVMQNPRHLVRRRGQEARLRCSPMKGHSHVYWYRQLPEEGLKFMVYLQKENIIDESGMPKERFSAEFPKEGPSILRIQQVVRGDSAAYFCASSPRTNLAKNIQYFGAGTRLSVL.

In DNA form, the CDR3 reads TGTGCCAGCAGCCCAGGGGGGAGTGTATTCTACGAGCAGTACTTC. As protein: CASSPGGSVFYEQYF. The chain couples TRBV27 to TRBJ2-7; a possible D gene is TRBD1 (7 bases). V shed 6 bases and J shed 3 bases, with 18 bases lying between them. Germline CDR1 MNHEY, CDR2 SMNVEV (reference sequence). CDR3 length equals 15 residues.

This clone showed up just a few times. The chain couples TRBV19 to TRBJ2-5; 9 nucleotides line up with TRBD1. V dropped 4 bases and J dropped 4; count of bases not matched to a gene: 7. The length of the CDR3 is 15 residues. Germline V lookup: CDR1 LNHDA, CDR2 SQIVND (reference sequence). The CDR3 is CASSTGTGYRETQYF. For the CDR3, the DNA is TGTGCCAGTAGTACCGGGACAGGGTACAGAGAGACCCAGTACTTC.

The chain joins TRBV9 to TRBJ2-2, with no clear D. Germline V gene sequence: CDR1 SGDLS, CDR2 YYNGEE. This CDR3 contains 16 residues. Trimming took 4 bases from V and 2 from J, leaving 15 bases between them. CDR3 amino acids: CASSPRTRINTGELFF. CDR3 coding DNA: TGTGCCAGCAGCCCGCGGACCCGGATAAACACCGGGGAGCTGTTTTTT.

This clone showed up just once. The DNA of the CDR3 is TGTGCTAGTGGTTTGTGGGCTAGCGGGAATATCCGGATAGATACGCAGTATTTT. It codes for CASGLWASGNIRIDTQYF. V is TRBV12-5 and J is TRBJ2-3; 9 nucleotides align to TRBD2. Germline V gene lookup returns CDR1 LGHNT and CDR2 FRNRAP. The CDR3 is 18 residues long. Trimming removed 2 bases from V and 5 bases from J; junction bases left unmatched: 14.

The chain recombines TRBV7-9 with TRBJ2-5; unclear D gene. CDR1 and CDR2 (germline): SEHNR, FQNEAQ (reference sequence). Trimming stripped 1 base from V and 2 bases from J, with 8 bases between. The CDR3 consists of 14 residues. For the CDR3, the DNA is TGTGCCAGCAGCTTAGTTCGCCAACAAGAGACCCAGTACTTC. It is translated as CASSLVRQQETQYF. The variable domain in full, with the rest retrieved from reference TRBV7-9 and TRBJ2-5, is DTGVSQNPRHKITKRGQNVTFRCDPISEHNRLYWYRQTLGQGPEFLTYFQNEAQLEKSRLLSDRFSAERPKGSFSTLEIQRTEQGDSAMYLCASSLVRQQETQYFGPGTRLLVL.

A single count supports this clone. The V call is TRBV6-1, the J call TRBJ1-1, with 9 nucleotides matching TRBD1. J lost 4 bases, V lost 4 bases, and 10 bases had no gene match. Germline V gives CDR1 MNHNS, CDR2 SASEGT. This CDR3 has 16 amino acids. The CDR3, as DNA: TGTGCCAGCAGTGGCTATGCACAGGGGGCCAGCACTGAAGCTTTCTTT. Its protein is CASSGYAQGASTEAFF.

The V call is TRBV6-5, the J call TRBJ2-7; D is uncertain. CDR1 is MNHEY, CDR2 SVGAGI, per germline. The CDR3 consists of 11 residues. Trimming took off 6 bases at V and 5 bases at J, with 8 bases between the two ends. The CDR3 reads CASSLLHEQYF. In DNA, the CDR3 is TGTGCCAGCAGCCTCTTACACGAGCAGTACTTC.

Details on this clone: Other DNA sequences of this sample code for an identical CDR3. The chain is built from TRBV11-2 and TRBJ2-3; either TRBD1 or TRBD2 may supply D (5 bases each). Per germline, CDR1 SGHAT and CDR2 FQNNGV. Trimming left V 0 bases short and J 2 bases short, with 12 bases between. CDR3 length: 16 residues. CDR3 nucleotides: TGTGCCAGCAGCTTAGATCAGCCGGGGACCACAGATACGCAGTATTTT. Residues: CASSLDQPGTTDTQYF.

The chain joins TRBV5-5 to TRBJ2-1; 11 nucleotides match TRBD1. V lost 2 bases and J lost 3; bases outside the gene matches: 1. Per the germline V gene, CDR1 is SGHKS and CDR2 is YYEKEE (reference sequence). CDR3 length: 15 residues. The DNA for the CDR3 is TGTGCCAGCAGCTTCGGGACAGGGGGCTACAATGAGCAGTTCTTC. Its translation is CASSFGTGGYNEQFF.

The chain combines TRBV18 with TRBJ1-5; perhaps TRBD1 as D (6 bases). Germline CDR1 KGHSH, CDR2 LQKENI. The length of the CDR3 is 15 residues. Trimming shortened V by 3 bases and J by 0 bases, and 9 bases separated the two germline ends. DNA for the CDR3: TGTGCCAGCTCACCGAGGACAGATAGCAATCAGCCCCAGCATTTT. Translated: CASSPRTDSNQPQHF.

The J gene is TRBJ2-5, the V gene TRBV19; the D gene is possibly TRBD2 (6 bases). The CDR3 extends over 15 amino acids. With 3 bases removed from V and 2 bases from J, the gap between germline ends came to 13 bases. CDR1 is LNHDA and CDR2 is SQIVND in the germline V gene (reference sequence). The CDR3 spells CASSMGLGGQETQYF. Written as DNA, the CDR3 is TGTGCCAGTAGTATGGGACTCGGAGGGCAAGAGACCCAGTACTTC.

This clone was picked up one time. This chain uses TRBV6-6 with TRBJ2-4; D possibly matches TRBD1 or TRBD2 (5 bases each). Between the trimmed V and J ends, which lost 2 bases and 6 bases, there was a span of 11 bases. The CDR3 is 14 residues long. Germline V gene data show CDR1 as MNHNY and CDR2 as SVGAGI (reference sequence). CDR3 nucleotide sequence: TGTGCCAGCAGTTACGGGGACGCTCCAAACATTCAGTACTTC. This gives the protein CASSYGDAPNIQYF.

This rearrangement joins TRBV10-3 to TRBJ2-2; 9 bases agree with TRBD2. The germline CDR1 and CDR2 sequences are ENHRY and SYGVKD. CDR3 length: 14 amino acids. The V gene end was trimmed by 9 bases and the J gene end by 4 bases; junction bases not matched to a gene: 6. This CDR3 reads CAIGLAGITGELFF. The CDR3 DNA sequence: TGTGCCATAGGGCTAGCGGGAATCACCGGGGAGCTGTTTTTT.

This clone has a single count. The gene calls are TRBV29-1 and TRBJ2-3; TRBD2 aligns across 9 bases. Looked up from germline, CDR1 is SQVTM and CDR2 is ANQGSEA. The CDR3 loop spans 18 amino acids. The trim removed 3 bases at V and 7 bases at J, leaving 20 bases unmatched. The CDR3 sequence is CSVEGVGGSLLAGNTQYF. The CDR3 bases are TGCAGCGTTGAGGGGGTTGGGGGTAGTCTGCTAGCGGGAAATACGCAGTATTTT.

The chain uses TRBV7-8 and TRBJ2-5; D might be TRBD1 or TRBD2, each matching 5 bases. Germline CDR1 reads SGHVS; CDR2 reads FQNEAQ. The CDR3 consists of 17 residues. The ends were cut back, 7 bases at V and 5 bases at J, with 26 bases in the middle. This CDR3 is CASTSLGRGTSSETQYF. The CDR3 region has the DNA TGTGCCAGCACTTCCCTCGGTAGAGGGACCTCCAGTGAGACCCAGTACTTC. Complete variable domain (other parts from reference TRBV7-8 and TRBJ2-5): GAGVSQSPRYKVAKRGQDVALRCDPISGHVSLFWYQQALGQGPEFLTYFQNEAQLDKSGLPSDRFFAERPEGSVSTLKIQRTQQEDSAVYLCASTSLGRGTSSETQYFGPGTRLLVL.

The rearrangement joins TRBV27 to TRBJ2-7; D perhaps matches TRBD2 (6 bases). There are 13 residues in the CDR3. CDR1 is MNHEY and CDR2 is SMNVEV in the germline V gene (reference sequence). Trimming took 4 bases from V and 0 from J, leaving 7 bases between them. In DNA, the CDR3 is TGTGCCAGCAGTTCGACTAGCTCCTACGAGCAGTACTTC. Protein sequence: CASSSTSSYEQYF.

The chain has TRBV4-1 and TRBJ1-2, with TRBD1 identical over 7 bases. CDR3 size: 17 residues. V was clipped by 4 bases and J by 2 bases; unmatched bases: 13. The V gene's germline CDR1 is MGHRA and CDR2 YSYEKL. The CDR3 loop reads CASSRSLDRVQNYGYTF. The CDR3, as DNA: TGCGCCAGCAGCCGATCCTTAGACAGGGTCCAAAACTATGGCTACACCTTC.

V and J are TRBV10-3 and TRBJ2-3; 13 positions match TRBD2. CDR1 and CDR2 from the germline V gene are ENHRY and SYGVKD. This CDR3 has 17 residues. V lost 4 bases, J lost 5 bases, and 9 bases stayed unmatched. The DNA for the CDR3 is TGTGCCATCAGTGCGGGCCGACTAGCGGGAGGAGGAGATACGCAGTATTTT. It is translated as CAISAGRLAGGGDTQYF.

CDR3 DNA: TGTGCCAGCACCCCTGGGGGCGGGAGGGTATACAATGAGCAGTTCTTC. It specifies CASTPGGGRVYNEQFF. V is TRBV7-8 and J is TRBJ2-1; 9 bases fit TRBD2. V was clipped by 7 bases and J by 4 bases; unmatched bases: 11. This CDR3 has 16 amino acids. CDR1 and CDR2 (germline): SGHVS, FQNEAQ.

Details on this clone: The limits of the CDR3 on the DNA are not certain, so only TCRdb's listed CDR3 is given. The chain is built from TRBV4-1 and TRBJ2-2; the DNA was not compared with TRBD2, the D call given in the table. Germline values: CDR1 MGHRA, CDR2 YSYEKL. The CDR3 region is 17 residues in length, termini included. This CDR3 is CASSQVEDSGFAAGAVF.

The chain uses TRBV10-1 and TRBJ2-5, with D perhaps matching TRBD1 (5 bases). Looked up from germline, CDR1 is WNHNN and CDR2 is SYGVQD (reference sequence). V shed 4 bases and J shed 2 bases, with 8 bases lying between them. The CDR3 loop spans 13 amino acids. The CDR3 region is CASSVQAQETQYF. CDR3 DNA sequence: TGCGCCAGCAGTGTACAGGCACAAGAGACCCAGTACTTC.

The chain recombines TRBV2 with TRBJ2-7; 7 bases agree with TRBD1. Germline assignment: CDR1 SNHLY and CDR2 FYNNEI. This CDR3 contains 14 residues. With 7 bases clipped from V and 3 bases from J, the junction kept 9 bases outside the gene matches. Written as DNA, the CDR3 is TGTGCCAGCATTGGAGTCAGGGGGAGCTACGAGCAGTACTTC. Amino acid sequence: CASIGVRGSYEQYF.

The V gene is TRBV18, the J gene TRBJ1-4, with TRBD1 matching 8 bases. The CDR3 extends over 17 amino acids. V dropped 6 bases and J dropped 1; count of bases not matched to a gene: 10. Germline values: CDR1 KGHSH, CDR2 LQKENI. The CDR3 region has the DNA TGTGCCAGCTCCCCCGGACAGGGAGGGGGAACTAATGAAAAACTGTTTTTT. Amino acids: CASSPGQGGGTNEKLFF.

This chain connects TRBV7-9 to TRBJ1-1; TRBD1 is a possible D gene (6 bases). CDR3 length: 17 residues. Germline CDR1 is SEHNR and CDR2 is FQNEAQ (reference sequence). V was cut by 8 bases and J by 0 bases, with 22 bases left in between. CDR3 protein: CASGGTTGSTMNTEAFF. The CDR3 DNA reads TGTGCCAGCGGGGGCACAACGGGTTCGACAATGAACACTGAAGCTTTCTTT.

The chain has TRBV19 and TRBJ2-7; 7 bases map to TRBD1. Germline V lookup: CDR1 LNHDA, CDR2 SQIVND (reference sequence). V lost 7 bases, J lost 7 bases, and 13 bases stayed unmatched. The CDR3 has 14 amino acids. In nucleotides, the CDR3 is TGTGCCAGTAAAGGTAGGGACAGCTCCGAGGAGCAGTACTTC. Protein product: CASKGRDSSEEQYF.

This clone was seen a single time. The chain carries TRBV9 and TRBJ1-6; unclear D gene. This CDR3 has 13 residues. CDR1 and CDR2 (germline): SGDLS, YYNGEE. Trimming pared 0 bases from V and 7 bases from J, leaving 5 bases between. In DNA, the CDR3 is TGTGCCAGCAGCGTAGAGGCCAATTCACCCCTCCACTTT. Amino acid sequence: CASSVEANSPLHF.